The 27 T cell receptor beta chains given below trace back to one sample, sequenced in a study of beta chain features in type 1 diabetes (dated by TCRdb to about 2018). For these TCRs, the target antigens are not known. Study-wide findings and limitations: A moderate but significant shortening of TCRB CDR3 length was observed in type 1 diabetes patients in all four CD4+ subsets.

The library was built by means of the immunoSEQ multiplex PCR assay. The entire amount of isolated RNA was reverse transcribed using the High Capacity cDNA Reverse Transcription Kit, so the sequenced TCRB transcripts were expressed ones. In its TCRdb copy, this immuneACCESS table keeps in-frame sequences only and misses some clones. Where compared with another copy, unresolved V genes explain less than half of these, and the others have no known cause. This sample has some 290,000 clones in its table, and about 24% of those were observed once. Of the sample, approximately 0.011% is held by the ten largest clones. Sequencing input: naive CD4+ T cells from blood. What the cell subset or site label conveys for this sample: true naive CD4+ T cells. The receptors were gathered from a woman in her twenties or thirties with type 1 diabetes.

This clone was observed a few times. The rearrangement uses TRBV30 and TRBJ1-5; D is undetermined. In germline, CDR1 is GTSNPN, CDR2 SVGIG (reference sequence). This CDR3 is built from 13 residues. The V gene lost 0 bases and the J gene lost 3 bases, with 6 bases spanning the gap. The CDR3 here is CAWSVLNNQPQHF. The CDR3 DNA reads TGTGCCTGGAGTGTACTTAACAATCAGCCCCAGCATTTT. The full variable domain, its missing parts supplied by reference TRBV30 and TRBJ1-5, is SQTIHQWPATLVQPVGSPLSLECTVEGTSNPNLYWYRQAAGRGLQLLFYSVGIGQISSEVPQNLSASRPQDRQFILSSKKLLLSDSGFYLCAWSVLNNQPQHFGDGTRLSIL.

The chain couples TRBV29-1 to TRBJ2-1, with 7 bases matching TRBD2. The CDR3 totals 13 residues. Germline V CDR1 and CDR2: SQVTM, ANQGSEA. J lost 0 bases, V lost 8 bases, and 4 bases had no gene match. CDR3 sequence: CSSRTSSYNEQFF. CDR3 in DNA: TGCAGCTCTCGGACTAGCTCCTACAATGAGCAGTTCTTC.

This clone has just a few counts. The chain couples TRBV7-9 to TRBJ2-7; a possible D gene is TRBD1 (6 bases). Trimming removed 1 base from V and 6 bases from J, with 13 bases in between. The CDR3 contains 14 residues. The V gene's germline CDR1 is SEHNR and CDR2 FQNEAQ (reference sequence). The CDR3: CASSLGPGAGEQYF. For the CDR3, the DNA is TGTGCCAGCAGCTTAGGTCCAGGGGCAGGCGAGCAGTACTTC.

The CDR3 region is CASSVGVDYEQYF. DNA for the CDR3: TGTGCCAGCAGCGTAGGCGTAGACTACGAGCAGTACTTC. The chain uses TRBV9 and TRBJ2-7; D is uncertain. The CDR3 is 13 amino acids. Germline loops: CDR1 SGDLS, CDR2 YYNGEE. Trimming took off 0 bases at V and 3 bases at J, with 7 bases between the two ends.

V is TRBV25-1 and J is TRBJ1-1; D may be TRBD1 (6 bases). CDR1 MGHDK and CDR2 SYGVNS come from the germline V gene. The CDR3 is made up of 13 amino acids. The V and J ends lost 2 bases and 5 bases respectively, with 9 bases between them. The CDR3 loop is CASSERRGTEAFF. In nucleotides, the CDR3 is TGTGCCAGCAGTGAACGTAGGGGGACTGAAGCTTTCTTT.

The rearrangement uses TRBV18 and TRBJ1-1; no clear D. The germline V gene encodes CDR1 KGHSH and CDR2 LQKENI. This CDR3 is built from 14 residues. V was pared by 6 bases and J by 6 bases, with 17 bases between. The CDR3 bases are TGTGCCAGCTCCGGACCCCAGGCGGGCTCTGAAGCTTTCTTT. Translation gives CASSGPQAGSEAFF.

The V and J genes are TRBV5-1 and TRBJ2-7; 8 bases align to TRBD2. The junction had 8 bases not matched to a gene; V was cut back by 4 bases and J by 2 bases. From germline, CDR1 is SGHRS and CDR2 YFSETQ. The CDR3 sequence is 15 residues long. CDR3 sequence reads: CASSLSGTRTYEQYF. As DNA, the CDR3 is TGCGCCAGCAGCCTATCCGGGACTAGAACCTACGAGCAGTACTTC. Complete variable domain (other parts from reference TRBV5-1 and TRBJ2-7): KAGVTQTPRYLIKTRGQQVTLSCSPISGHRSVSWYQQTPGQGLQFLFEYFSETQRNKGNFPGRFSGRQFSNSRSEMNVSTLELGDSALYLCASSLSGTRTYEQYFGPGTRLTVT.

The chain employs TRBV7-2 and TRBJ1-5; D not certain. This CDR3 comprises 14 residues. Trimming left V 2 bases short and J 3 bases short, with 8 bases between. The V gene's germline CDR1 is SGHTA and CDR2 FQGNSA. The CDR3 nucleotides are TGTGCCAGCAGCTTAAGCGTTCTCAATCAGCCCCAGCATTTT. Translated: CASSLSVLNQPQHF.

This rearrangement joins TRBV7-9 to TRBJ2-7, with D perhaps matching TRBD1 (6 bases). The CDR3 has 13 amino acids. Germline V gene sequence: CDR1 SEHNR, CDR2 FQNEAQ (reference sequence). V gave up 3 bases and J gave up 5 bases, with 11 bases separating them. CDR3: CASSFGTFDEQYF. The CDR3 nucleotides read TGTGCCAGCAGCTTCGGGACATTTGACGAGCAGTACTTC.

This clone was picked up a small number of times. This rearrangement joins TRBV30 to TRBJ2-1; TRBD2 matches 8 bases. Germline lookup yields CDR1 GTSNPN and CDR2 SVGIG (reference sequence). This CDR3 is built from 13 residues. The ends lost 5 bases at V and 13 bases at J; junction bases unmatched: 13. CDR3 sequence reads: CAWRSWREVSQFF. CDR3 nucleotides: TGTGCCTGGCGGTCGTGGCGGGAGGTCTCCCAGTTCTTC.

The chain is built from TRBV9 and TRBJ1-1; weak D call: TRBD1 (6 bases). The CDR3 has 14 amino acids. Per germline, CDR1 SGDLS and CDR2 YYNGEE. V was cut by 4 bases and J by 1 base, with 11 bases left in between. The DNA for the CDR3 is TGTGCCAGCAGCAAAGACAGGACGAACACTGAAGCTTTCTTT. Amino acid sequence: CASSKDRTNTEAFF. Looking up the rest from reference TRBV9 and TRBJ1-1 gives the full variable domain: DSGVTQTPKHLITATGQRVTLRCSPRSGDLSVYWYQQSLDQGLQFLIQYYNGEERAKGNILERFSAQQFPDLHSELNLSSLELGDSALYFCASSKDRTNTEAFFGQGTRLTVV.

Regarding this clone: The sample contains more than one DNA sequence encoding this CDR3. J is TRBJ2-5 and V is TRBV5-4; 8 nucleotides align to TRBD2. Germline-derived CDR1 and CDR2 are SGHNT and YYREEE (reference sequence). V dropped 3 bases and J dropped 5; count of bases not matched to a gene: 3. The CDR3 loop spans 13 amino acids. The CDR3 DNA reads as TGTGCCAGCAGCTCAGCGGGAGTTGAGACCCAGTACTTC. Its protein product is CASSSAGVETQYF.

The chain recombines TRBV9 with TRBJ2-1; the D gene is possibly TRBD2 (5 bases). Trimming shortened V by 3 bases and J by 7 bases, and 8 bases separated the two germline ends. CDR1 is SGDLS and CDR2 is YYNGEE in the germline V gene. The CDR3 extends over 12 amino acids. The CDR3 DNA reads TGTGCCAGCAGCGGCAGCGGTAATGAGCAGTTCTTC. This encodes CASSGSGNEQFF.

This sequence joins TRBV4-1 and TRBJ1-1, with unresolved D. Germline CDR1 and CDR2: MGHRA and YSYEKL. The CDR3 loop spans 13 amino acids. V was shortened by 3 bases and J by 7 bases, with 12 bases between the two germline ends. CDR3 DNA sequence: TGCGCCAGCAGCCACCAGACCGGGATTGAAGCTTTCTTT. Residues: CASSHQTGIEAFF.

The V gene is TRBV6-5, the J gene TRBJ2-7; possibly TRBD1 for D (5 bases). In germline, CDR1 is MNHEY, CDR2 SVGAGI. This CDR3 spans 15 amino acids. V lost 4 bases and J 0 bases, leaving 13 bases between the germline ends. The chain's CDR3 is CASSSNRYLSYEQYF. DNA of the CDR3: TGTGCCAGCAGTTCAAACAGGTACCTCTCCTACGAGCAGTACTTC.

This clone has just a few counts. The J gene is TRBJ2-7, the V gene TRBV7-9; TRBD2 matches 13 bases. Germline CDR1 and CDR2: SEHNR and FQNEAQ (reference sequence). This CDR3 is 15 amino acids long. Trimming removed 4 bases from V and 5 bases from J; junction bases left unmatched: 5. The CDR3 loop reads CASSSWTSGSNEQYF. The CDR3, as DNA: TGTGCCAGCAGCTCATGGACTAGCGGGAGTAACGAGCAGTACTTC.

The J gene is TRBJ2-7, the V gene TRBV4-1; TRBD1 might be the D (6 bases). The CDR3 has 15 residues. Germline CDR1 reads MGHRA; CDR2 reads YSYEKL. Trimming removed 1 base from V and 0 bases from J, with 10 bases in between. CDR3 DNA: TGCGCCAGCAGCCAAGTTGGACAGATCTCCTACGAGCAGTACTTC. Protein sequence: CASSQVGQISYEQYF.

This sequence joins TRBV5-4 and TRBJ2-5, with TRBD1 identical over 7 bases. J gave up 2 bases and V 2 bases, and 3 bases lay outside the gene matches. This CDR3 comprises 14 residues. Germline-derived CDR1 and CDR2 are SGHNT and YYREEE (reference sequence). The CDR3: CASSLPGGQETQYF. The CDR3 DNA reads TGTGCCAGCAGCTTACCAGGGGGTCAAGAGACCCAGTACTTC.

With regard to this clone: The same CDR3 is also encoded by other DNA sequences in this sample. This chain uses TRBV30 with TRBJ1-2; a weak D match, TRBD1 (5 bases). With 0 bases removed from V and 4 bases from J, the gap between germline ends came to 9 bases. The CDR3 runs to 13 residues. The germline V gene encodes CDR1 GTSNPN and CDR2 SVGIG (reference sequence). In nucleotides, the CDR3 is TGTGCCTGGAGTGTCCCAGGGCCCTATGGCTACACCTTC. The encoded protein is CAWSVPGPYGYTF.

In its sample, this clone was seen a few times. The rearrangement links TRBV15 to TRBJ2-1; TRBD2 aligns across 8 bases. The germline V gene encodes CDR1 LNHNV and CDR2 YYDKDF (reference sequence). J gave up 3 bases and V 1 base, and 2 bases lay outside the gene matches. This CDR3 has 15 amino acids. This CDR3 reads CATSRVAGFYNEQFF. As DNA, the CDR3 is TGTGCCACCAGCAGAGTAGCGGGATTCTACAATGAGCAGTTCTTC.

CDR3 nucleotides: TGCGCCAGCAGCAGACTAGCGGGGTACCAAGAGACCCAGTACTTC. It specifies CASSRLAGYQETQYF. The genes are TRBV5-1 and TRBJ2-5; 11 bases fit TRBD2. The length of the CDR3 is 15 residues. V dropped 4 bases and J dropped 0; count of bases not matched to a gene: 2. Per germline, CDR1 SGHRS and CDR2 YFSETQ.

This chain links TRBV29-1 with TRBJ2-1; D remains unclear. The CDR3 loop spans 13 amino acids. Trimming removed 4 bases from V and 5 bases from J, with 12 bases in between. CDR1 is SQVTM, CDR2 ANQGSEA, per germline. The CDR3 loop reads CSVVGVGHNEQFF. The CDR3, as DNA: TGCAGCGTTGTTGGTGTTGGGCACAATGAGCAGTTCTTC.

The chain is built from TRBV15 and TRBJ2-5; 8 bases are a match to TRBD2. The ends lost 1 base at V and 5 bases at J; junction bases unmatched: 9. The germline CDR1 and CDR2 sequences are LNHNV and YYDKDF (reference sequence). CDR3 length equals 16 residues. The DNA for the CDR3 is TGTGCCACCAGCAGAGGGGAGCGAGGCGGGAGGGAGACCCAGTACTTC. Protein sequence: CATSRGERGGRETQYF.

V is TRBV19 and J is TRBJ2-1, with TRBD2 matching over 7 bases. CDR3 length: 14 amino acids. Germline trimming cut 2 bases from V and 6 bases from J; bases unmatched to any gene: 4. Per the germline V gene, CDR1 is LNHDA and CDR2 is SQIVND (reference sequence). The CDR3 DNA reads TGTGCCAGTAGTATATTGTCGGGGGGCAATGAGCAGTTCTTC. Amino acid sequence: CASSILSGGNEQFF. Full variable domain (remainder filled in from reference TRBV19 and TRBJ2-1): DGGITQSPKYLFRKEGQNVTLSCEQNLNHDAMYWYRQDPGQGLRLIYYSQIVNDFQKGDIAEGYSVSREKKESFPLTVTSAQKNPTAFYLCASSILSGGNEQFFGPGTRLTVL.

This clone has only a few counts. This chain uses TRBV7-8 with TRBJ2-1; 13 positions agree with TRBD2. The germline V gene encodes CDR1 SGHVS and CDR2 FQNEAQ. V gave up 0 bases and J gave up 7 bases; unmatched junction bases: 6. This CDR3 contains 17 residues. The CDR3 nucleotides are TGTGCCAGCAGCTTAGCCCAACTAGCGGGAGGGAGGAATGAGCAGTTCTTC. It specifies CASSLAQLAGGRNEQFF.

CDR3 nucleotides: TGTGCCAGCAGTCCTCTAGCGGGAGCACACAATGAGCAGTTCTTC. It translates to CASSPLAGAHNEQFF. The genes are TRBV28 and TRBJ2-1, with 10 nucleotides matching TRBD2. Germline assignment: CDR1 MDHEN and CDR2 SYDVKM. The length of the CDR3 is 15 residues. J lost 5 bases, V lost 5 bases, and 6 bases had no gene match.

The chain combines TRBV30 with TRBJ2-3, with 10 bases identical to TRBD2. V was clipped by 3 bases and J by 4 bases; unmatched bases: 7. This CDR3 spans 15 amino acids. Germline assignment: CDR1 GTSNPN and CDR2 SVGIG (reference sequence). The CDR3 region is CAWSGSSGSSDTQYF. The DNA of the CDR3 is TGTGCCTGGAGCGGATCTAGCGGGAGCTCAGATACGCAGTATTTT.